The 26 T cell receptor beta chains in this list originate from one sample, sequenced in a study of circulating CD8 cells and anti-PD-1 response in melanoma (TCRdb year 2020). The sequencing machine was a NextSeq 500. The QIAseq Immune Repertoire RNA Library Kit, Human TCR Panel was used to prepare TCR libraries from roughly 16 ng of total RNA. TCRdb reworked the public reads: Q25 trimming with fastp, MiXCR clone assembly, productive beta chains retained. Each CDR3 protein gets just one entry, which takes the most common genes and DNA from the rows behind it. A total of under 800 distinct CDR3 sequences appear in this sample, over 9% of them only once. Of the sample, 35% to 45% is held by the ten largest clones. A BD FACSAria II cell sorter was used to sort four subsets, defined by PD-1 and/or TIGIT, from live CD3+CD8+TCRalphabeta+ cells. The input for sequencing was CD8+ T cells from PBMCs, taken at baseline or after one month of anti-PD-1 therapy (not recorded which). The origin of the receptors is a human donor with melanoma.

By share, this clonotype counts as large. The CDR3 sequence is CSARDFKGTDTEAFF. The CDR3 nucleotides are TGCAGTGCTAGAGATTTTAAGGGGACGGACACTGAAGCTTTCTTT. J is TRBJ1-1 and V is TRBV20-1; maybe TRBD1 (5 bases). Germline CDR1 and CDR2: DFQATT and SNEGSKA (reference sequence). CDR3 length: 15 residues. V was clipped by 0 bases and J by 3 bases, with 14 bases between them.

In its sample, this clonotype is medium-sized. This rearrangement joins TRBV27 to TRBJ2-7, with unresolved D. Trimming removed 3 bases from V and 2 bases from J, with 11 bases in between. The CDR3 runs 14 residues. Germline CDR1 MNHEY, CDR2 SMNVEV (reference sequence). The CDR3 DNA reads as TGTGCCAGCAGTTTTAATGTAGTCCCCTACGAGCAGTACTTC. It specifies CASSFNVVPYEQYF.

This clonotype is labeled medium-sized. V and J are TRBV19 and TRBJ2-1; 7 bases are shared with TRBD2. Germline V gene lookup returns CDR1 LNHDA and CDR2 SQIVND (reference sequence). The CDR3 loop spans 13 amino acids. J gave up 5 bases and V 3 bases, and 1 base lay outside the gene matches. The CDR3 nucleotides are TGTGCCAGTAGTATGGGGGGGGACAATGAGCAGTTCTTC. Residues: CASSMGGDNEQFF. Full variable domain (remainder filled in from reference TRBV19 and TRBJ2-1): DGGITQSPKYLFRKEGQNVTLSCEQNLNHDAMYWYRQDPGQGLRLIYYSQIVNDFQKGDIAEGYSVSREKKESFPLTVTSAQKNPTAFYLCASSMGGDNEQFFGPGTRLTVL.

The chain uses TRBV20-1 and TRBJ2-7, with D tentatively TRBD1 or TRBD2 (5 bases each). Trimming removed 0 bases from V and 2 bases from J, with 17 bases in between. The CDR3 is 16 residues long. The germline V gene has CDR1 DFQATT and CDR2 SNEGSKA (reference sequence). CDR3 sequence (DNA): TGCAGTGCTAGAGATCGAGGGGTTCTTGTCGCCTACGAGCAGTACTTC. As protein: CSARDRGVLVAYEQYF.

Comment on this clonotype: An end of the junction differs from the germline gene, which may be a read error. This chain joins TRBV7-7 and TRBJ1-3; 9 nucleotides align to TRBD1. The V gene's germline CDR1 is SSHAT and CDR2 FNYEAQ (reference sequence). This CDR3 is 15 amino acids long. The CDR3 DNA reads as TGTGCTAGCAGTTCCGGGACAGGGTCTGGAAACACCATATATTTT. The encoded protein is CASSSGTGSGNTIYF.

In its sample, this clonotype is medium-sized. The V call is TRBV7-9, the J call TRBJ2-7, with TRBD2 matching 10 bases. Germline V CDR1 and CDR2: SEHNR, FQNEAQ (reference sequence). Trimming took 5 bases from V and 5 from J; bases not matched to a gene: 6. This CDR3 spans 14 amino acids. The CDR3 coding sequence is TGTGCCAGCAGCGGCGCTAGCGGGGGAAACGAGCAGTACTTC. This encodes CASSGASGGNEQYF.

The chain combines TRBV27 with TRBJ2-7, with 9 bases that match TRBD1. Unmatched junction bases numbered 15, after V lost 6 bases and J lost 0 bases. CDR3 length: 18 amino acids. CDR1 is MNHEY, CDR2 SMNVEV, per germline (reference sequence). For the CDR3, the DNA is TGTGCCAGCAGCCTAAAAGGGGGGACAGGGCCTAGCTCCTACGAGCAGTACTTC. Amino acids: CASSLKGGTGPSSYEQYF.

By sample fraction, this clonotype is medium-sized. The chain joins TRBV12-3 or TRBV12-4 to TRBJ2-3; tentative D call: TRBD1 (5 bases). With 3 bases removed from V and 5 bases from J, the gap between germline ends came to 12 bases. The CDR3 contains 14 residues. CDR3 sequence reads: CASSFRGYLDTQYF. CDR3 DNA: TGTGCCAGCAGTTTTAGGGGTTATCTAGATACGCAGTATTTT.

This clonotype has only a few counts. The rearrangement joins TRBV28 to TRBJ2-7; 11 nucleotides align to TRBD1. The CDR3 runs to 15 residues. V shed 6 bases, J shed 3 bases, and the junction held 7 bases outside the gene matches. Per the germline V gene, CDR1 is MDHEN and CDR2 is SYDVKM. CDR3 amino acids: CASSISGTGGYEQYF. The CDR3 region has the DNA TGTGCCAGCAGCATCTCCGGGACAGGGGGCTACGAGCAGTACTTC.

This clonotype is categorized as large. V usage is TRBV7-3 and J usage is TRBJ2-1; TRBD2 agrees at 8 bases. J gave up 3 bases and V 8 bases, and 6 bases lay outside the gene matches. The CDR3 covers 14 residues. Germline V gene data show CDR1 as SGHTA and CDR2 as FQGTGA. The chain's CDR3 is CASSERGSYNEQFF. CDR3 nucleotides: TGTGCCAGCTCCGAGCGGGGGAGCTACAATGAGCAGTTCTTC.

Relative to its sample, this clonotype is large. The chain employs TRBV19 and TRBJ2-2; D possibly corresponds to TRBD2 (6 bases). V gave up 5 bases and J gave up 4 bases, with 11 bases separating them. The germline V gene has CDR1 LNHDA and CDR2 SQIVND (reference sequence). The CDR3 runs to 14 residues. CDR3 protein: CASSVSGGTGELFF. The CDR3 nucleotides read TGTGCCAGTAGTGTCTCCGGGGGCACCGGGGAGCTGTTTTTT.

This clonotype was seen only a few times. The rearrangement joins TRBV29-1 to TRBJ2-7; no clear D. The germline V gene encodes CDR1 SQVTM and CDR2 ANQGSEA. This CDR3 spans 13 amino acids. V lost 7 bases and J lost 0, with 13 bases in between. The CDR3, as DNA: TGCAGCGGAAGAGACAAGGGCTCCTACGAGCAGTACTTC. Residues: CSGRDKGSYEQYF.

The J gene is TRBJ1-1, the V gene TRBV29-1; D gene uncertain. This CDR3 has 13 residues. Germline V CDR1 and CDR2: SQVTM, ANQGSEA. V was pared by 4 bases and J by 2 bases, with 11 bases between. The CDR3 DNA follows: TGCAGCGTTGGGACGGGTTCAAACACTGAAGCTTTCTTT. As protein: CSVGTGSNTEAFF.

This sequence joins TRBV6-5 and TRBJ2-3, with D possibly matching TRBD1 (6 bases). Trimming removed 5 bases from V and 5 bases from J, with 11 bases in between. CDR3 length equals 13 residues. Germline CDR1 MNHEY, CDR2 SVGAGI. CDR3 DNA: TGTGCCAGCAGTCAACAGGGAAGAGATACGCAGTATTTT. This codes for CASSQQGRDTQYF.

Relative to its sample, this clonotype is medium-sized. The chain combines TRBV29-1 with TRBJ1-1; no definite D call. The CDR3 sequence is 13 residues long. Germline CDR1 and CDR2: SQVTM and ANQGSEA. The CDR3 bases are TGCACCACCGGCGGGTGGGGGAACACTGAAGCTTTCTTT. Amino acid sequence: CTTGGWGNTEAFF.

This clonotype counts as medium-sized (0.01 to 0.1%). The V call is TRBV19, the J call TRBJ2-1; 11 bases agree with TRBD2. V shed 5 bases, J shed 3 bases, and the junction held 3 bases outside the gene matches. The CDR3 has 15 residues. From germline, CDR1 is LNHDA and CDR2 SQIVND (reference sequence). The CDR3: CASSLTSGDYNEQFF. As DNA, the CDR3 is TGTGCCAGTAGTTTGACTAGCGGGGACTACAATGAGCAGTTCTTC. The full variable domain, rest sourced from reference TRBV19 and TRBJ2-1, is DGGITQSPKYLFRKEGQNVTLSCEQNLNHDAMYWYRQDPGQGLRLIYYSQIVNDFQKGDIAEGYSVSREKKESFPLTVTSAQKNPTAFYLCASSLTSGDYNEQFFGPGTRLTVL.

This clonotype is large by share. The CDR3 loop reads CASSDPMTGGWTEAFF. The CDR3 bases are TGTGCCAGCAGTGACCCAATGACAGGGGGCTGGACTGAAGCTTTCTTT. The V call is TRBV2, the J call TRBJ1-1, with TRBD1 matching 10 bases. Germline CDR1 is SNHLY and CDR2 is FYNNEI. The CDR3 runs to 16 residues. The V gene end was trimmed by 3 bases and the J gene end by 5 bases; junction bases not matched to a gene: 9.

This clonotype was picked up a small number of times. This chain links TRBV20-1 with TRBJ2-3; 15 bases agree with TRBD2. The CDR3 length is 16 residues. V dropped 5 bases and J dropped 5; count of bases not matched to a gene: 8. From germline, CDR1 is DFQATT and CDR2 SNEGSKA (reference sequence). CDR3 in DNA: TGCAGTGCTTGGACTAGCGGGGGGGCCCGGGAAGATACGCAGTATTTT. Translation: CSAWTSGGAREDTQYF.

This clonotype was observed a few times. This sequence joins TRBV7-3 and TRBJ2-1; D is possibly TRBD2 (6 bases). This CDR3 region has 15 residues. CDR1 is SGHTA and CDR2 is FQGTGA in the germline V gene. The V end was cut by 2 bases, the J end by 7 bases, with 15 bases between. In DNA, the CDR3 is TGTGCCAGCAGCTTACTGGCTAGCGTCACAAATGAGCAGTTCTTC. It yields the protein CASSLLASVTNEQFF. The full variable domain, rest sourced from reference TRBV7-3 and TRBJ2-1, is GAGVSQTPSNKVTEKGKYVELRCDPISGHTALYWYRQSLGQGPEFLIYFQGTGAADDSGLPNDRFFAVRPEGSVSTLKIQRTERGDSAVYLCASSLLASVTNEQFFGPGTRLTVL.

This clonotype appeared a few times. It may be a read error: a sequence one base away is much more abundant. The final CDR3 position lacks the conserved phenylalanine or tryptophan, pointing to a likely read error. V is TRBV27 and J is TRBJ2-7; D unclear. In germline, CDR1 is MNHEY, CDR2 SMNVEV (reference sequence). This CDR3 comprises 13 residues. The V end was cut by 2 bases, the J end by 3 bases, with 8 bases between. The CDR3 bases are TGTGCCAGCAGTTTAGAACAGAACTACGAGCAGTACCTC. This sequence encodes CASSLEQNYEQYL.

This clonotype was seen a few times. The rearrangement uses TRBV7-3 and TRBJ2-3, with 8 bases that match TRBD1. Per the germline V gene, CDR1 is SGHTA and CDR2 is FQGTGA. With 5 bases clipped from V and 6 bases from J, the junction kept 10 bases outside the gene matches. This CDR3 has 15 residues. Here the CDR3 reads CASSPTGGSRDTQYF. The CDR3 bases are TGTGCCAGCAGCCCTACAGGGGGTAGTAGGGATACGCAGTATTTT.

The J gene is TRBJ2-5, the V gene TRBV28; 8 bases match TRBD2. Trimming at V came to 4 bases and at J to 5 bases, leaving 6 bases not matched to a gene. Germline CDR1 is MDHEN and CDR2 is SYDVKM. This CDR3 spans 14 amino acids. Here the CDR3 DNA reads TGTGCCAGCAGTTCTCGGGGGGGCCGCGAGACCCAGTACTTC. Protein product: CASSSRGGRETQYF.

This chain uses TRBV6-6 with TRBJ1-3; D remains ambiguous. This CDR3 is 13 amino acids long. V was shortened by 3 bases and J by 4 bases, with 7 bases between the two germline ends. Germline CDR1 reads MNHNY; CDR2 reads SVGAGI (reference sequence). The DNA for the CDR3 is TGTGCCAGCAGTTATCCCAGGGGAAACACCATATATTTT. As protein: CASSYPRGNTIYF.

This clonotype qualifies as large. The rearrangement uses TRBV6-5 and TRBJ1-2; D call uncertain. This CDR3 is built from 13 residues. CDR1 MNHEY and CDR2 SVGAGI come from the germline V gene. The ends were cut back, 2 bases at V and 0 bases at J, with 4 bases in the middle. DNA for the CDR3: TGTGCCAGCAGTTACAATCCTAACTATGGCTACACCTTC. It specifies CASSYNPNYGYTF.

By share, this clonotype ranks as medium-sized (0.01 to 0.1%). The chain has TRBV25-1 and TRBJ1-2; D might be TRBD1 (5 bases). Germline assignment: CDR1 MGHDK and CDR2 SYGVNS. The CDR3 has 15 amino acids. V shed 3 bases and J shed 4 bases, with 15 bases lying between them. This CDR3 is CASSDLGTVGYGYTF. As DNA, the CDR3 is TGTGCCAGCAGTGATCTGGGGACGGTGGGCTATGGCTACACCTTC.

This clonotype was seen a handful of times. The junction differs from germline at one of its ends, possibly a read error. The rearrangement joins TRBV7-9 to TRBJ2-5; D unclear. Germline V gives CDR1 SEHNR, CDR2 FQNEAQ (reference sequence). This CDR3 comprises 13 residues. Here the CDR3 reads CASSLASRETQYF. Written as DNA, the CDR3 is TGTGCCAGCAGCTTAGCCAGCAGAGAGACCCAGTACTTT.